This T cell receptor (beta chain) emerged from a study of cytomegalovirus exposure and HLA in healthy donors. The V gene end was trimmed by 1 base and the J gene end by 2 bases; junction bases not matched to a gene: 5. The length of the CDR3 is 16 residues. From germline, CDR1 is LGHNT and CDR2 FRNRAP. Study-level points and caveats: The study flagged fewer than 200 TCR beta chains as cytomegalovirus-associated.

The PCR used 60 Vbeta and 13 Jbeta primers. Assay: immunoSEQ multiplex PCR; the TCRdb copy retains only in-frame clones and omits some. The sample lists under 250,000 clones, almost 80% occurring once. As for this clone: Its target is not known.

Sequenced sample: PBMCs. The receptor comes from a male donor in good health and CMV-seronegative. V is TRBV12-5 and J is TRBJ2-1; TRBD1 matches at 7 bases. The chain's CDR3 is CASGLAVGGPYNEQFF. The DNA for the CDR3 is TGTGCTAGTGGTTTGGCCGTAGGGGGCCCCTACAATGAGCAGTTCTTC.